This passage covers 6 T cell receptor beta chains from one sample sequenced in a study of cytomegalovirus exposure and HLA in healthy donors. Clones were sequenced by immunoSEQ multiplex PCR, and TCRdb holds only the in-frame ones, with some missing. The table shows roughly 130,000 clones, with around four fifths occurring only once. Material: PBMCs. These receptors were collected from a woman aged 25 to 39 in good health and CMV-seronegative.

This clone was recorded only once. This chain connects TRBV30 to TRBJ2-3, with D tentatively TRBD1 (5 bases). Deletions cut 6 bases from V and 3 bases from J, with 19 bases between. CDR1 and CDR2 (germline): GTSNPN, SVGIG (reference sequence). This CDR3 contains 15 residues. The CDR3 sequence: CACQPGKSVTDTQYF. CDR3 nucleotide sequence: TGTGCCTGTCAACCAGGGAAATCAGTAACAGATACGCAGTATTTT.

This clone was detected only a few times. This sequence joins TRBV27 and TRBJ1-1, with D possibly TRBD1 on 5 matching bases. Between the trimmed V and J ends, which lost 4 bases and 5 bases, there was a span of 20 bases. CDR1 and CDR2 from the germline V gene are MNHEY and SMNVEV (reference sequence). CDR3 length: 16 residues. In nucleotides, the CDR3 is TGTGCCAGCAGTTATTATTTCACAGGCCCTTCTACTGAAGCTTTCTTT. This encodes CASSYYFTGPSTEAFF.

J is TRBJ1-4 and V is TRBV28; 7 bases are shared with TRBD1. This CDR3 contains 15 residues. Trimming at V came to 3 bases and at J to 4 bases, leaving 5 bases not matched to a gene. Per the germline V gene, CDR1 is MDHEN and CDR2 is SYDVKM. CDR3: CASSFRTGSNEKLFF. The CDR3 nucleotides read TGTGCCAGCAGTTTCCGGACAGGCAGTAATGAAAAACTGTTTTTT.

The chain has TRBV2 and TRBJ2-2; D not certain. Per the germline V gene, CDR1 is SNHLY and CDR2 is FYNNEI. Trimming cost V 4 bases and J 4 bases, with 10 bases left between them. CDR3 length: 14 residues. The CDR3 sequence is CASSVGITTGELFF. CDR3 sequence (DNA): TGTGCCAGCAGTGTGGGCATCACCACCGGGGAGCTGTTTTTT. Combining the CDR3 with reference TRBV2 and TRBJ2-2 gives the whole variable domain EPEVTQTPSHQVTQMGQEVILRCVPISNHLYFYWYRQILGQKVEFLVSFYNNEISEKSEIFDDQFSVERPDGSNFTLKIRSTKLEDSAMYFCASSVGITTGELFFGEGSRLTVL.

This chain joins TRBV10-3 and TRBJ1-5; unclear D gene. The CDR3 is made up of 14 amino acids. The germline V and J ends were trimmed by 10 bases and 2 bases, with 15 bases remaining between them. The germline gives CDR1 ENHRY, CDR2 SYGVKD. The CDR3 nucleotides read TGTGCCACCGAGACCGGAGAGGGCAATCAGCCCCAGCATTTT. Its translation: CATETGEGNQPQHF.

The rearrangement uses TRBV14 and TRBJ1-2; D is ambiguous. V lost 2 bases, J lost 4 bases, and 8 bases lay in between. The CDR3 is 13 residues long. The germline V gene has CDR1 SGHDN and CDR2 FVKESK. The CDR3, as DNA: TGTGCCAGCAGCCAATTTGGCAGCTATGGCTACACCTTC. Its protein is CASSQFGSYGYTF.